This T cell receptor beta chain appears in the sequencing data of a study of blood T cell repertoires in COVID-19. The trim removed 10 bases at V and 3 bases at J, leaving 12 bases unmatched. Germline loops: CDR1 SGHKS, CDR2 YYEKEE (reference sequence). The CDR3 extends over 15 amino acids. TCRdb keeps only in-frame clones here, not all; method: immunoSEQ multiplex PCR. The sample yields 110,000 or so clones, roughly 82% seen once. This sequence was found in a woman between 40 and 50 years old with acute or convalescent COVID-19. The specimen was peripheral blood. This rearrangement joins TRBV5-5 to TRBJ1-5; 8 bases map to TRBD1. The CDR3 DNA is TGTGCCTCCCAGGACAGGGCATTCTCCAATCAGCCCCAGCATTTT. Its protein product is CASQDRAFSNQPQHF.